This T cell receptor (beta chain) was profiled in a study of shared clonotypes between healthy human individuals. At the level of the study: Donor composition was a couple of women and three men, aged 18 to 49.

Profiling relied on immunoSEQ multiplex PCR, and the TCRdb table lists in-frame clones only, not all of them. This table has about 2,100,000 clones, roughly 91% appearing once. CD45RO-negative, CCR7-positively selected cells formed the naive CD8 fraction, excluding terminally differentiated effector memory CD45RA+ cells. V lost 2 bases, J lost 4 bases, and 0 bases stayed unmatched. The CDR3 runs to 14 residues. Germline CDR1 reads LNHNV; CDR2 reads YYDKDF (reference sequence). What was sequenced was naive CD8+ T cells from PBMCs. The chain is built from TRBV15 and TRBJ2-2; 8 bases match TRBD2. This receptor was taken from a young man in good health. Some clones in this sample may be carry-over from other donors' samples. CDR3 bases: TGTGCCACCAGCAGACTAGCGGGCACCGGGGAGCTGTTTTTT. Translation gives CATSRLAGTGELFF.